This T cell receptor beta chain comes out of a study of shared clonotypes between healthy human individuals. Germline loops: CDR1 SGHVS, CDR2 FQNEAQ. The CDR3 has 18 amino acids. V was pared by 0 bases and J by 2 bases, with 17 bases between. TCRdb's table, derived via immunoSEQ multiplex PCR, lists solely in-frame clones and lacks some. The sample has some 1,600,000 clones; about 98% are singletons. The chain combines TRBV7-8 with TRBJ2-1, with no clear D. The TCR sequence derives from a man younger than 40 in good health. Material for sequencing was naive CD4+ T cells sorted from blood. The subset was: CD45RA+ positively selected. The CDR3: CASSLARIRGSTYNEQFF. CDR3 DNA sequence: TGTGCCAGCAGCTTAGCACGGATTCGCGGTTCAACCTACAATGAGCAGTTCTTC.